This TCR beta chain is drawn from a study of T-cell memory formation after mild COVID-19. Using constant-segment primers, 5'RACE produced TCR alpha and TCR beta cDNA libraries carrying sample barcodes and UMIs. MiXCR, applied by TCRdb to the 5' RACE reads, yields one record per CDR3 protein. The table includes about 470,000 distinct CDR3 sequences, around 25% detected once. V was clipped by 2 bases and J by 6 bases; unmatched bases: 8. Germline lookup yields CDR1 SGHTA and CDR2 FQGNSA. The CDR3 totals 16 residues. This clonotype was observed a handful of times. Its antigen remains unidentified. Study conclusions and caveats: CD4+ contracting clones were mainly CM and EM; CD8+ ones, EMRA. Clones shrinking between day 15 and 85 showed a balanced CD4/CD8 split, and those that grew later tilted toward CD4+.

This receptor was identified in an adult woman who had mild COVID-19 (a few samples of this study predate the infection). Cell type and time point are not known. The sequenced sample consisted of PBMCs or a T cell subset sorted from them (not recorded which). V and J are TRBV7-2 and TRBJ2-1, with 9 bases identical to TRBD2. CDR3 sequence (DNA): TGTGCCAGCAGCTTACGTGCTAGCGGGGCTACCAATGAGCAGTTCTTC. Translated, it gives CASSLRASGATNEQFF.